The rows below give T cell receptor beta chains drawn from one sample of a study of T cells in localized non-small cell lung cancer. The repertoire was sequenced with immunoSEQ multiplex PCR; TCRdb's copy has only in-frame clones and lacks some. Among around 94,000 clones listed, roughly 87% were seen once. The specimen was peripheral blood, collected before any cancer treatment. Receptor source: a man aged 40 to 70 with stage I squamous cell lung carcinoma. Each CDR3 is given with its conserved first and last residue. The D gene is left open where the match is weak. The size of a clone is reported for some rows only, either as once, few or many, or as a class for expanded clones.

d_call: NA
cdr3_length: 16
v_call: TRBV18
j_call: TRBJ1-3
clone_size: NA
cdr3_aa: CASSPVGSGSGNTIYF
cdr3_nt: TGTGCCAGCTCACCAGTGGGGAGCGGCTCTGGAAACACCATATATTTT

d_call: NA
cdr3_length: 16
v_call: TRBV6-6
j_call: TRBJ2-7
clone_size: once
cdr3_aa: CASSYSFTGKGYEQYF
cdr3_nt: TGTGCCAGCAGTTACTCCTTTACAGGGAAGGGGTACGAGCAGTACTTC

d_call: NA
cdr3_length: 14
v_call: TRBV6-1
j_call: TRBJ1-5
clone_size: NA
cdr3_aa: CASSDVGTNQPQHF
cdr3_nt: TGTGCCAGCAGTGATGTTGGCACCAATCAGCCCCAGCATTTT

d_call: NA
cdr3_length: 15
v_call: TRBV5-1
j_call: TRBJ1-1
clone_size: NA
cdr3_aa: CASSLGVATGTEAFF
cdr3_nt: TGCGCCAGCAGCTTGGGTGTGGCAACGGGCACTGAAGCTTTCTTT

d_call: NA
cdr3_length: 14
v_call: TRBV6-5
j_call: TRBJ1-1
clone_size: NA
cdr3_aa: CASSSPAENTEAFF
cdr3_nt: TGTGCCAGCAGTTCCCCAGCAGAGAACACTGAAGCTTTCTTT

d_call: TRBD1
cdr3_length: 15
v_call: TRBV15
j_call: TRBJ1-5
clone_size: NA
cdr3_aa: CATQGGGVRNQPQHF
cdr3_nt: TGTGCCACCCAGGGGGGGGGAGTAAGGAATCAGCCCCAGCATTTT

d_call: NA
cdr3_length: 11
v_call: TRBV7-8
j_call: TRBJ2-7
clone_size: NA
cdr3_aa: CASSQRFGQYF
cdr3_nt: TGTGCCAGCAGCCAAAGATTCGGGCAGTACTTC

d_call: NA
cdr3_length: 13
v_call: TRBV28
j_call: TRBJ1-1
clone_size: NA
cdr3_aa: CASRGTANTEAFF
cdr3_nt: TGTGCCAGCCGGGGCACCGCGAACACTGAAGCTTTCTTT

d_call: TRBD1
cdr3_length: 15
v_call: TRBV7-6
j_call: TRBJ1-4
clone_size: NA
cdr3_aa: CASSPGQAPNEKLFF
cdr3_nt: TGTGCCAGCAGCCCGGGACAGGCGCCTAATGAAAAACTGTTTTTT

d_call: NA
cdr3_length: 15
v_call: TRBV25-1
j_call: TRBJ1-2
clone_size: few
cdr3_aa: CARPIITGPRYGYTF
cdr3_nt: TGTGCCAGACCTATAATCACCGGGCCCAGGTATGGCTACACCTTC

d_call: NA
cdr3_length: 13
v_call: TRBV6-5
j_call: TRBJ2-5
clone_size: NA
cdr3_aa: CASSYSRSEAQYF
cdr3_nt: TGTGCCAGCAGTTACTCCAGATCAGAGGCCCAGTACTTC

d_call: TRBD2
cdr3_length: 16
v_call: TRBV19
j_call: TRBJ2-1
clone_size: NA
cdr3_aa: CASSGQLAGAYNEQFF
cdr3_nt: TGTGCCAGTAGTGGGCAACTAGCGGGGGCTTACAATGAGCAGTTCTTC

d_call: NA
cdr3_length: 15
v_call: TRBV5-1
j_call: TRBJ2-3
clone_size: NA
cdr3_aa: CASRPYSSPENTQYF
cdr3_nt: TGCGCCAGCAGGCCATATAGCTCCCCGGAGAATACGCAGTATTTT

d_call: TRBD1
cdr3_length: 15
v_call: TRBV5-1
j_call: TRBJ2-7
clone_size: NA
cdr3_aa: CASSLGGTGQYEQYF
cdr3_nt: TGCGCCAGCAGCTTGGGGGGGACAGGCCAGTACGAGCAGTACTTC

d_call: NA
cdr3_length: 12
v_call: TRBV7-2
j_call: TRBJ1-2
clone_size: NA
cdr3_aa: CASSLEGDGYTF
cdr3_nt: TGTGCCAGCAGCTTAGAAGGGGACGGCTACACCTTC

d_call: NA
cdr3_length: 15
v_call: TRBV11-2
j_call: TRBJ2-2
clone_size: NA
cdr3_aa: CASSLRGYNTGELFF
cdr3_nt: TGTGCCAGCAGCTTACGGGGGTACAACACCGGGGAGCTGTTTTTT

d_call: NA
cdr3_length: 15
v_call: TRBV6-5
j_call: TRBJ1-1
clone_size: NA
cdr3_aa: CASSYRVVDGTEAFF
cdr3_nt: TGTGCCAGCAGTTACAGGGTTGTCGACGGCACTGAAGCTTTCTTT

d_call: TRBD1
cdr3_length: 15
v_call: TRBV15
j_call: TRBJ1-4
clone_size: NA
cdr3_aa: CATSTNRDRGEKLFF
cdr3_nt: TGTGCCACCAGCACTAACCGGGACAGGGGTGAAAAACTGTTTTTT

d_call: TRBD2
cdr3_length: 14
v_call: TRBV13
j_call: TRBJ2-1
clone_size: NA
cdr3_aa: CASRLPGLAGSWFF
cdr3_nt: TGTGCCAGCAGACTACCGGGACTAGCGGGGTCCTGGTTCTTC

d_call: TRBD1
cdr3_length: 15
v_call: TRBV29-1
j_call: TRBJ1-4
clone_size: NA
cdr3_aa: CSVEGRTGGNEKLFF
cdr3_nt: TGCAGCGTTGAAGGGAGGACAGGGGGCAATGAAAAACTGTTTTTT

d_call: TRBD1
cdr3_length: 16
v_call: TRBV2
j_call: TRBJ1-2
clone_size: NA
cdr3_aa: CASSFGTGIANYGYTF
cdr3_nt: TGTGCCAGCAGTTTTGGGACAGGGATCGCAAACTATGGCTACACCTTC

d_call: TRBD2
cdr3_length: 17
v_call: TRBV15
j_call: TRBJ2-5
clone_size: once
cdr3_aa: CATSRDLGTSGGETQYF
cdr3_nt: TGTGCCACCAGCAGAGATCTAGGGACTAGCGGGGGCGAGACCCAGTACTTC

d_call: NA
cdr3_length: 16
v_call: TRBV23-1
j_call: TRBJ2-7
clone_size: NA
cdr3_aa: CASSPSQRGHSYEQYF
cdr3_nt: TGCGCCAGCAGTCCCTCTCAGAGGGGCCACTCCTACGAGCAGTACTTC

d_call: NA
cdr3_length: 15
v_call: TRBV5-1
j_call: TRBJ1-4
clone_size: NA
cdr3_aa: CASSHEAATNEKLFF
cdr3_nt: TGCGCCAGCAGCCATGAGGCGGCAACTAATGAAAAACTGTTTTTT